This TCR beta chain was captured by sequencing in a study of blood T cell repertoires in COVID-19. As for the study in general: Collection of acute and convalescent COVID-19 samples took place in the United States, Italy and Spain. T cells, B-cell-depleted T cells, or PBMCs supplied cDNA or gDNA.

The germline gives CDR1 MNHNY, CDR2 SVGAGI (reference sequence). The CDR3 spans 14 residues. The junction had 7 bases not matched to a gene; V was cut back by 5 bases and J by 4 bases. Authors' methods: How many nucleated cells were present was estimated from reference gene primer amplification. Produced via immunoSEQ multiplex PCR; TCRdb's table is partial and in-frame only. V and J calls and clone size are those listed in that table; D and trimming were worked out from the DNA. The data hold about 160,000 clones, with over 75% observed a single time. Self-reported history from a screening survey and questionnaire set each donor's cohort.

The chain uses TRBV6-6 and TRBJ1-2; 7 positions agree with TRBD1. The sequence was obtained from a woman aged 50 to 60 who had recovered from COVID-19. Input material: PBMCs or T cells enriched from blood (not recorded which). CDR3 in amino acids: CASSHAGQFYGYTF. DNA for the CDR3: TGTGCCAGCAGTCACGCGGGACAGTTCTATGGCTACACCTTC.